The clone carrying this T cell receptor (beta chain) appeared many times. Each CDR3 protein gets one entry after TCRdb re-called the 5' RACE reads with MiXCR. The data show about 53,000 distinct CDR3 sequences, with 7% to 10% seen just once and about 1.9% held by the top ten. The source of the sample is a study of neurological immune-mediated disorders. Time point noted: longitudinal time-point 3. Trimming shortened V by 5 bases and J by 0 bases, and 11 bases separated the two germline ends. This CDR3 has 15 amino acids. Germline CDR1 SGHTA, CDR2 FQGNSA. The origin of this receptor is a woman between 35 and 50 years old in good health. Sequenced sample: PBMCs. The chain combines TRBV7-2 with TRBJ1-5; D call uncertain. The CDR3 region has the DNA TGTGCCAGCAGCCCCCTGGAGAATAGCAATCAGCCCCAGCATTTT. Its protein is CASSPLENSNQPQHF.